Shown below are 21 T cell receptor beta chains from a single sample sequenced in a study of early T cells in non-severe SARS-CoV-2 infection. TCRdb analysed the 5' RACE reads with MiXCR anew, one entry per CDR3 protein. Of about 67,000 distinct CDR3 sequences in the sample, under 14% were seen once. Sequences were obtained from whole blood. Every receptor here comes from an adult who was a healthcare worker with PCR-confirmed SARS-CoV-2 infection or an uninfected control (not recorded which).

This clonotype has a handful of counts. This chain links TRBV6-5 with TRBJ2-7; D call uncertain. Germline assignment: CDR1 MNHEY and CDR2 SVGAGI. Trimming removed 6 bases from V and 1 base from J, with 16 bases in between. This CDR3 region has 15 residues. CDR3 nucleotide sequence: TGTGCCAGCAGCTATGACTGGTCAAGATCCTACGAGCAGTACTTC. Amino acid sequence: CASSYDWSRSYEQYF.

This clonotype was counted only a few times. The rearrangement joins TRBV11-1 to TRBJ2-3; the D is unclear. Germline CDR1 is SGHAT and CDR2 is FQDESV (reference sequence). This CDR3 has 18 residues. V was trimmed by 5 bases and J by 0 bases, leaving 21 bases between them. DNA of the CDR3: TGTGCCAGCAGCCCGAACCCTCCTGGCTATGAAAGCACAGATACGCAGTATTTT. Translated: CASSPNPPGYESTDTQYF.

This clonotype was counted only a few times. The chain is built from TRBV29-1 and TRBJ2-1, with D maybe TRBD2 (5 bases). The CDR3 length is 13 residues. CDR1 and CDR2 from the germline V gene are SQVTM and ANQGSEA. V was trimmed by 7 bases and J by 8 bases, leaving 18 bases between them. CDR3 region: CSGRGHPWDEQFF. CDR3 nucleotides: TGCAGCGGGAGAGGGCACCCCTGGGATGAGCAGTTCTTC.

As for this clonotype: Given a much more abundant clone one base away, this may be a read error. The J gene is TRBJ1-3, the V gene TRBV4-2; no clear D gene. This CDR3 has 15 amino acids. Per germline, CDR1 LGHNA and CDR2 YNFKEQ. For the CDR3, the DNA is TGTGCCAGCAGCCAAGGCGCGGGCCGTGGAAACACCAAATATTTT. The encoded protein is CASSQGAGRGNTKYF.

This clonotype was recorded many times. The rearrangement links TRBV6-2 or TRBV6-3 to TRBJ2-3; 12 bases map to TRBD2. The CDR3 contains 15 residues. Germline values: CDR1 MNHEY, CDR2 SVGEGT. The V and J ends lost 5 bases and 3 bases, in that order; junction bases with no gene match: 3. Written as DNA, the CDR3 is TGTGCCAGCAGTAAACTAGCGGGAGGAACAGATACGCAGTATTTT. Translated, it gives CASSKLAGGTDTQYF.

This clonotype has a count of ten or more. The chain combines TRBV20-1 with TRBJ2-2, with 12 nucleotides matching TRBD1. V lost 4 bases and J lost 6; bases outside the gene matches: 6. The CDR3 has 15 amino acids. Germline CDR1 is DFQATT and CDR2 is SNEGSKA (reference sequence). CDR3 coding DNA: TGCAGTGCTACGCCCGGGACAGGGGGCGCCGGGGAGCTGTTTTTT. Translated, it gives CSATPGTGGAGELFF.

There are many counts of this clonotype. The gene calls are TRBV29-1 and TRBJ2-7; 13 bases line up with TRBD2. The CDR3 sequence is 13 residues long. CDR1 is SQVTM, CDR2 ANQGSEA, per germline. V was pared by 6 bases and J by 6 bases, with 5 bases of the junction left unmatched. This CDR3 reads CSVRTSGRSEQYF. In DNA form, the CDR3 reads TGCAGCGTACGGACTAGCGGGAGATCCGAGCAGTACTTC.

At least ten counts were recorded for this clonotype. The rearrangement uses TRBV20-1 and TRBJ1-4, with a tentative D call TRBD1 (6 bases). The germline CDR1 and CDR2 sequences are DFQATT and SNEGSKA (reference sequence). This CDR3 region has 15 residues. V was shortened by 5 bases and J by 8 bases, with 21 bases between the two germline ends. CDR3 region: CSAGNQGFQREKLFF. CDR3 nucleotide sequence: TGCAGTGCTGGGAATCAGGGGTTTCAGAGAGAAAAACTGTTTTTT.

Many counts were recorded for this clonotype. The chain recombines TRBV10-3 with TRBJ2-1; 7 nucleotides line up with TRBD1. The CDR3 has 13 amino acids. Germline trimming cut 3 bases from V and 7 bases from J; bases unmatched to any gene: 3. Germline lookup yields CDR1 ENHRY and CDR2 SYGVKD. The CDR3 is CAISEGGENEQFF. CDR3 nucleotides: TGTGCCATCAGTGAAGGGGGCGAGAATGAGCAGTTCTTC.

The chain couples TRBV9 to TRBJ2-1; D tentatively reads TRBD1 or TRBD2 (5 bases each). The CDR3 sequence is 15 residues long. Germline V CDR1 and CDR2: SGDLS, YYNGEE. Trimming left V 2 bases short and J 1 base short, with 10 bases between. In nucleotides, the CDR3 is TGTGCCAGCAGCGTGAATGGGGGTTCCTACAATGAGCAGTTCTTC. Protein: CASSVNGGSYNEQFF.

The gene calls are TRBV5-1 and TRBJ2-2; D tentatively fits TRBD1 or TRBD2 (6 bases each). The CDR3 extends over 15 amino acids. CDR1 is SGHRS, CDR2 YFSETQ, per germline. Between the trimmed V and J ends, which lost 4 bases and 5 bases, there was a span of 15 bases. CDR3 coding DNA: TGCGCCAGCAGCCCCTCGGAGGGGGTGACCGGGGAGCTGTTTTTT. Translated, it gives CASSPSEGVTGELFF.

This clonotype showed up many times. CDR3 protein: CSVEFLAGVHEQFF. CDR3 DNA sequence: TGCAGCGTTGAGTTTCTAGCGGGGGTCCATGAGCAGTTCTTC. V gene TRBV29-1 combines with J gene TRBJ2-1, with TRBD2 matching over 10 bases. Germline V gene data show CDR1 as SQVTM and CDR2 as ANQGSEA. CDR3 length: 14 residues. With V trimmed by 3 bases and J by 8 bases, 7 bases remained unmatched.

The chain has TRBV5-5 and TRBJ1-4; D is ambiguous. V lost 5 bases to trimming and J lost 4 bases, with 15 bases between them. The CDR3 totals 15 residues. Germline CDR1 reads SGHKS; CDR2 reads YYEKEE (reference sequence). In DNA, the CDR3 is TGTGCCAGCAGACCTGGCTGGCTCGGTAATGAAAAACTGTTTTTT. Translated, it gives CASRPGWLGNEKLFF.

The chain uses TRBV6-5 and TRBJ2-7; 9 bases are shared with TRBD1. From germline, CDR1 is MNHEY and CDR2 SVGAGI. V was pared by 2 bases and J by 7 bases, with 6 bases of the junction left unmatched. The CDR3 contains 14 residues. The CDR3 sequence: CASSYGTGIEEQYF. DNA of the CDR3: TGTGCCAGCAGTTACGGGACAGGGATTGAAGAGCAGTACTTC.

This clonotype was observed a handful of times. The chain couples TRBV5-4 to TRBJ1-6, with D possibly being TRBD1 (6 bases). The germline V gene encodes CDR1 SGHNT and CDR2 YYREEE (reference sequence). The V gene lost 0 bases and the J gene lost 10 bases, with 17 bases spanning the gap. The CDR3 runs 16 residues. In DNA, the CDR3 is TGTGCCAGCAGCTTGGCGGGGGGCAGGGGAAGCTCACCCCTCCACTTT. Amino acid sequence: CASSLAGGRGSSPLHF.

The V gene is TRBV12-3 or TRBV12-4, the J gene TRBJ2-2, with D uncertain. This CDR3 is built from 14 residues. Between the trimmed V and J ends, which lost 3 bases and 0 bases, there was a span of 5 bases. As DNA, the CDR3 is TGTGCCAGCAGTTTTGGTTCGAACACCGGGGAGCTGTTTTTT. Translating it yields CASSFGSNTGELFF.

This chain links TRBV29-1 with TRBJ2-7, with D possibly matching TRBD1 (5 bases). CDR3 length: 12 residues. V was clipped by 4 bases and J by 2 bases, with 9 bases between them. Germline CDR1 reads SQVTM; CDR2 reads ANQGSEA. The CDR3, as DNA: TGCAGCGTTGTAACAGGACCCTACGAGCAGTACTTC. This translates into CSVVTGPYEQYF.

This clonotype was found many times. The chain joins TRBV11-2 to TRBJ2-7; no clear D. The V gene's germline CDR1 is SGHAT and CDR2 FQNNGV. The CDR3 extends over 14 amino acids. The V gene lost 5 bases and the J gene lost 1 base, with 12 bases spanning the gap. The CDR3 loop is CASSPAPASYEQYF. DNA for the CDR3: TGTGCCAGCAGCCCAGCGCCGGCATCCTACGAGCAGTACTTC.

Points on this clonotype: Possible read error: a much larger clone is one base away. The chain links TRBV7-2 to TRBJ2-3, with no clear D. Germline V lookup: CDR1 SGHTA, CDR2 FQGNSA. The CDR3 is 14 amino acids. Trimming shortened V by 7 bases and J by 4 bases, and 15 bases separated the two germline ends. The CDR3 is CASIWVAWADTQYF. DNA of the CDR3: TGTGCCAGCATCTGGGTCGCCTGGGCAGATACGCAGTATTTT.

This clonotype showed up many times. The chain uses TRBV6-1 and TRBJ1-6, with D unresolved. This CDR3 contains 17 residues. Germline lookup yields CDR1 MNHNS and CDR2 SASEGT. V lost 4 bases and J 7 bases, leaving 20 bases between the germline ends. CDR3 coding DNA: TGTGCCAGCAGTGGTGGTCTCCTCGGGCACCTCAATTCACCCCTCCACTTT. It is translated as CASSGGLLGHLNSPLHF.

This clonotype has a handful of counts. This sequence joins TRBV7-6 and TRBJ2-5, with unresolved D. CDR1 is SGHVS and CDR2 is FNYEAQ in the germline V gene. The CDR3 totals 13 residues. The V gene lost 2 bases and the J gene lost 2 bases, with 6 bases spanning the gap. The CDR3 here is CASSLSRQETQYF. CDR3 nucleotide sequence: TGTGCCAGCAGCTTATCTAGACAAGAGACCCAGTACTTC.